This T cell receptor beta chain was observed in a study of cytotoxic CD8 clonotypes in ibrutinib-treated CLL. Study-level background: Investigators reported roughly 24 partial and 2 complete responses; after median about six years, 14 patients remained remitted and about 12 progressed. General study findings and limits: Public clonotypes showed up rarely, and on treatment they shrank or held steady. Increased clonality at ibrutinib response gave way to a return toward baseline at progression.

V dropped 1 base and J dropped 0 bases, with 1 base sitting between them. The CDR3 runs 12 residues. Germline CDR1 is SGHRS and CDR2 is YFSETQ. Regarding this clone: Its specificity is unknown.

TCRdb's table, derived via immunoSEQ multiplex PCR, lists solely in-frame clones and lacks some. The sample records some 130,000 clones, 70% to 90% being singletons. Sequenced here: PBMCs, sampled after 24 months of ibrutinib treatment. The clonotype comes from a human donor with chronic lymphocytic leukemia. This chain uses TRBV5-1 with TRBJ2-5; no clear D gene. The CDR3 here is CASSLNQETQYF. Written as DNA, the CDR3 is TGCGCCAGCAGCTTGAACCAAGAGACCCAGTACTTC.